This T cell receptor (beta chain) was obtained from a study of CD4 T cells in relation to SARS-CoV-2 and coronaviruses. Study overall: PBMCs were cultured with antigen for nine to eleven days before TCR beta sequencing.

Trimming pared 4 bases from V and 0 bases from J, leaving 13 bases between. The V gene's germline CDR1 is MNHNY and CDR2 SVGAGI (reference sequence). This CDR3 region has 15 residues. The unexposed donors gave CD4+ T cells in about 2011-2018, prior to COVID-19. Isolation of CD4+ T cells took place after about 9 days in culture. This table comes from immunoSEQ multiplex PCR, and its TCRdb copy is limited to in-frame clones, with some not included. The repertoire consists of around 16,000 clones, with around four fifths occurring once and the leading ten covering approximately 25%. In the case of this clone: Antigen: not known.

The sample comprised CD4+ T cells from PBMCs, cultured in vitro. The J gene is TRBJ2-7, the V gene TRBV6-6, with D possibly matching TRBD1 (6 bases). This TCR was recovered from a human donor in good health. Written as DNA, the CDR3 is TGTGCCAGCAGTTCGACAGGCCGGGGCTCCTACGAGCAGTACTTC. Protein sequence: CASSSTGRGSYEQYF.